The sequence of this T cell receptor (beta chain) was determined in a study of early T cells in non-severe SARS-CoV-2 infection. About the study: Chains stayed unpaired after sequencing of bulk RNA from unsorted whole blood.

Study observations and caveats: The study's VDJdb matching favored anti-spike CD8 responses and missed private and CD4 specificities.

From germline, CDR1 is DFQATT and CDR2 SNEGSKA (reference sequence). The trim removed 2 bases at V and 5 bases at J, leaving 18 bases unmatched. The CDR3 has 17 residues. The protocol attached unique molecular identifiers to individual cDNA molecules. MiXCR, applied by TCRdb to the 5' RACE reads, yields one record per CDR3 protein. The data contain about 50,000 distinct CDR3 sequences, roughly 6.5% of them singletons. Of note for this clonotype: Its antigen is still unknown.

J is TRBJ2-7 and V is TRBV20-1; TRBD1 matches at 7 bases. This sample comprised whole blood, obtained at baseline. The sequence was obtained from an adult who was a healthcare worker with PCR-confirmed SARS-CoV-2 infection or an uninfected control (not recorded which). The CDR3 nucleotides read TGCAGTGCTAGAAGCGGACCTACGAGGGGGCGAAAGGACGAGCAGTACTTC. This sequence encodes CSARSGPTRGRKDEQYF.